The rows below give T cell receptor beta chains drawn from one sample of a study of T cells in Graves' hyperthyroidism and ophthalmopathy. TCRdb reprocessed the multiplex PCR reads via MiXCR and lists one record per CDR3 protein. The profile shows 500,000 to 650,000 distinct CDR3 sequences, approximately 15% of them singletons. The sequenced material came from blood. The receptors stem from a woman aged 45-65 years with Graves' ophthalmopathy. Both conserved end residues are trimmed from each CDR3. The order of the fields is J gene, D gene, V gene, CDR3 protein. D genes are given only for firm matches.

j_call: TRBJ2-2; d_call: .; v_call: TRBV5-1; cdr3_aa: ASSLILVGSGELF
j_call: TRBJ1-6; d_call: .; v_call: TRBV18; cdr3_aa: ASSPVVLGQRNSPLH
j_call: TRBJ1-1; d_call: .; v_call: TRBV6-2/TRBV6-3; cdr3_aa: AVGDGQIEAF
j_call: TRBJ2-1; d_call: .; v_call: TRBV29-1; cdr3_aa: SVAGRQNYNEQF
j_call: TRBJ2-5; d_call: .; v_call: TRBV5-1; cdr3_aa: ASSLNPRGGETQY
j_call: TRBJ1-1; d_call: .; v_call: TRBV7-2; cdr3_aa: ASRPRGTELTEAF
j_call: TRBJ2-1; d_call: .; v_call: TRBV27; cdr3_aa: ASSFTVNNEQF
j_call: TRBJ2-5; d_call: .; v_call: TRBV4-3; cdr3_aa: ASSQEGRGGAETQY
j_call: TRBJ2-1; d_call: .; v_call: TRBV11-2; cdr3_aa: ASSLVPSNNEQF
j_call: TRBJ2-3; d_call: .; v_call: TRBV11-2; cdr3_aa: ASSRTAGGISTDTQY
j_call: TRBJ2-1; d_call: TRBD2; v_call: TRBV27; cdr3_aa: ASSFTTSGLTSSYNEQF
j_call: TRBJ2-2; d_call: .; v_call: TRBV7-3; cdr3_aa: ASSAQQSTGELF
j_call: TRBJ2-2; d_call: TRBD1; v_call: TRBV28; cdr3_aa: ASSLRTGTAVGELF
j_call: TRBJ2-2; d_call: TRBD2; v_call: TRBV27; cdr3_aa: ASSLSPSGRYTGELF
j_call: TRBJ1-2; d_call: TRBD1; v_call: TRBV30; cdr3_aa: AWSVPGQSHGYT
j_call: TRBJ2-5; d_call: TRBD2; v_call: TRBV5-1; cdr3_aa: ASSFGLAGGEETQY
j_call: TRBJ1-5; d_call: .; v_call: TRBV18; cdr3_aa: ASSDYNQPQH
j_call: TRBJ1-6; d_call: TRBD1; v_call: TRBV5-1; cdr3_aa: ASSQVGTGGFYNSPLH
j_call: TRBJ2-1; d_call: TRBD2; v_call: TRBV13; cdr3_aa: ASSDKGGSGYNEQF
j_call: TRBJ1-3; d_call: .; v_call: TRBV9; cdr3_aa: ASSVDGQTGNTIY
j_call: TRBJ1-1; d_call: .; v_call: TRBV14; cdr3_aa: ASSQVFRTEAF
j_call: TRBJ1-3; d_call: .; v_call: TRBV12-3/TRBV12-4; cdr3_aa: ASSRNSGRGNTIY
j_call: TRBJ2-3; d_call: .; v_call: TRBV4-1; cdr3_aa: ASSQASSTDTQY
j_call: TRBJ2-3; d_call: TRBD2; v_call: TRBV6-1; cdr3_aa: ASSAKTSGKADTQY
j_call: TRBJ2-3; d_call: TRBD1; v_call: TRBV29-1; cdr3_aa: SASAGQGPDTQY
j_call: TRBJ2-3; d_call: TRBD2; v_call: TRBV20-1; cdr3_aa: SASPLAGEGTDTQY
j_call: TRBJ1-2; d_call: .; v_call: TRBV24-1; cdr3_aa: ATSDHLAPRDGYT
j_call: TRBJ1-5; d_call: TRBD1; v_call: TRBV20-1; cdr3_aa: SAAGTGDQPQH
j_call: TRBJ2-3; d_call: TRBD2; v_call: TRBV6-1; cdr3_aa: ASSLGPRGRETDTQY
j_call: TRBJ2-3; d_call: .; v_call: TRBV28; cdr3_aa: ASSQPISGTDTQY
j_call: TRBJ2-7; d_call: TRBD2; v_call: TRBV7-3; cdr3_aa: ASRKSGGDEQY